This T cell receptor (beta chain) is from a study of shared T cell receptors in the human thymus (dated by TCRdb to the early 2020s). Regarding the study in general: The study examined how self-reactive, shared T-cell receptor alpha chains are generated in the human thymus.

Library preparation employed the immunoSEQ multiplex PCR assay. Held by TCRdb, this immuneACCESS table contains in-frame sequences only and omits some clones. Under half of the omission traces to an unresolved V gene where checked; the cause of the rest is unknown. The sample table lists around 340,000 clones, about 95% of them with a count of one. The top ten clonotypes cover roughly 0.021% of the sample. Deletion took 4 bases off V and 2 bases off J, with a span of 19 bases between the germline ends. Per the germline V gene (reference sequence), SGHNT is the CDR1 and YYREEE is the CDR2. The CDR3 contains 17 residues, cysteine and phenylalanine counted. CDR3 DNA is the only sequence kept; it has 51 bases, read in frame from the first base. Notes on this clone: Its antigen remains unidentified. Per-base qualities were not stored, and no clone one base away is much larger.

The chain is encoded by TRBV5-4 joined to TRBJ1-5; TRBD1 might be the D gene, on 5 matching bases. The sample comprised thymocytes. This clonotype was sampled from a human donor. The CDR3 reads CASSLFPGVNGNQPQHF. The bases are TGTGCCAGCAGCCTCTTTCCGGGGGTGAATGGCAATCAGCCCCAGCATTTT.